The 32 T cell receptor beta chains reported below all come from one sample, sequenced in a study of cytotoxic CD8 clonotypes in ibrutinib-treated CLL. Only in-frame clones appear in the TCRdb table, and some are missing; sequencing was by immunoSEQ multiplex PCR. The sample has 300,000 or so clones; 67% are singletons. The source material was PBMCs, sampled after 36 months of ibrutinib treatment. These receptors all stem from a human donor with chronic lymphocytic leukemia.

This clone has more than one count but fewer than ten. The chain employs TRBV18 and TRBJ2-7, with a tentative D call TRBD1 (8 bases). Per germline, CDR1 KGHSH and CDR2 LQKENI. Trimming shortened V by 3 bases and J by 4 bases, and 16 bases separated the two germline ends. The CDR3 runs to 15 residues. CDR3: CASSPTGGVAYEQYF. The CDR3 coding sequence is TGTGCCAGCTCACCCACAGGGGGGGTCGCATACGAGCAGTACTTC. Supplemented by reference TRBV18 and TRBJ2-7, the full variable domain reads NAGVMQNPRHLVRRRGQEARLRCSPMKGHSHVYWYRQLPEEGLKFMVYLQKENIIDESGMPKERFSAEFPKEGPSILRIQQVVRGDSAAYFCASSPTGGVAYEQYFGPGTRLTVT.

This chain connects TRBV7-2 to TRBJ2-5; TRBD2 might be the D (6 bases). The CDR3 spans 16 residues. V gave up 2 bases and J gave up 3 bases, with 16 bases separating them. Germline V lookup: CDR1 SGHTA, CDR2 FQGNSA. The CDR3 reads CASSLRGLVVEETQYF. CDR3 nucleotide sequence: TGTGCCAGCAGCTTAAGGGGACTCGTAGTCGAAGAGACCCAGTACTTC.

Here the CDR3 reads CASSVGAGRTGGPHNEQFF. The CDR3 nucleotides read TGTGCCAGCAGCGTAGGAGCGGGGAGGACAGGGGGCCCCCACAATGAGCAGTTCTTC. The chain employs TRBV9 and TRBJ2-1, with 11 bases matching TRBD1. The J segment lost 5 bases and the V segment lost 0 bases, leaving 13 bases of the junction unmatched. CDR3 length: 19 amino acids. The germline V gene has CDR1 SGDLS and CDR2 YYNGEE.

This chain uses TRBV5-8 with TRBJ1-1, with a weak D call TRBD1 (5 bases). Germline values: CDR1 SGHTS, CDR2 YDEGEE. CDR3 size: 12 residues. V lost 4 bases, J lost 8 bases, and 12 bases lay in between. DNA of the CDR3: TGTGCCAGCAGCGCTGACAGACACGAAGCTTTCTTT. As protein: CASSADRHEAFF.

The chain couples TRBV4-1 to TRBJ1-4; D gene ambiguous. Germline-derived CDR1 and CDR2 are MGHRA and YSYEKL. The ends were cut back, 2 bases at V and 10 bases at J, with 14 bases in the middle. The CDR3 runs to 14 residues. The CDR3 DNA is TGCGCCAGCAGCCAATCGACCGCGCCCGTAAAACTGTTTTTT. Translation: CASSQSTAPVKLFF.

V and J are TRBV11-3 and TRBJ2-3, with no clear D. CDR3 length: 12 amino acids. Trimming shortened V by 4 bases and J by 2 bases, and 4 bases separated the two germline ends. Germline CDR1 is SGHNT and CDR2 is YENEEA. The CDR3 protein is CASSSDTDTQYF. The CDR3 region has the DNA TGTGCCAGCAGCTCCGACACAGATACGCAGTATTTT.

The gene calls are TRBV27 and TRBJ2-1, with a weak D call TRBD2 (7 bases). Germline lookup yields CDR1 MNHEY and CDR2 SMNVEV (reference sequence). CDR3 size: 13 residues. The V gene lost 8 bases and the J gene lost 9 bases, with 17 bases spanning the gap. CDR3 region: CASHTGGFREQFF. The CDR3 DNA reads TGTGCCAGCCACACGGGGGGCTTTCGTGAGCAGTTCTTC.

This clone occurred once. The chain couples TRBV6-1 to TRBJ2-7; D possibly corresponds to TRBD2 (6 bases). This CDR3 spans 12 amino acids. V lost 7 bases to trimming and J lost 3 bases, with 10 bases between them. Germline V CDR1 and CDR2: MNHNS, SASEGT. The CDR3 region has the DNA TGTGCCAGCAAGGGACTTTACTACGAGCAGTACTTC. Translating gives CASKGLYYEQYF.

This sequence joins TRBV28 and TRBJ2-3; 10 bases map to TRBD2. Germline-derived CDR1 and CDR2 are MDHEN and SYDVKM. V dropped 5 bases and J dropped 4; count of bases not matched to a gene: 6. The CDR3 length is 15 residues. DNA for the CDR3: TGTGCCAGCAGTGAATGGACTAGCGGATCAGATACGCAGTATTTT. The encoded protein is CASSEWTSGSDTQYF.

The rearrangement joins TRBV29-1 to TRBJ1-1; D not resolved. In germline, CDR1 is SQVTM, CDR2 ANQGSEA. The CDR3 spans 9 residues. The CDR3 DNA reads as TGCAGAGTAGACACTGAAGCTTTCTTT. This encodes CRVDTEAFF.

This chain's CDR3 is CASSLGGPTGYTF. CDR3 nucleotides: TGTGCCAGCAGTTTAGGGGGCCCCACAGGCTACACCTTC. The J gene is TRBJ1-2, the V gene TRBV28, with D perhaps matching TRBD1 (6 bases). The V and J ends lost 2 bases and 8 bases respectively, with 12 bases between them. The CDR3 is made up of 13 amino acids. Germline V gene lookup returns CDR1 MDHEN and CDR2 SYDVKM.

V usage is TRBV4-1 and J usage is TRBJ1-5; D is uncertain. The V end lost 4 bases, the J end lost 2 bases, and 18 bases lay between the germline ends. Germline CDR1 MGHRA, CDR2 YSYEKL. The CDR3 totals 17 residues. CDR3 nucleotide sequence: TGCGCCAGCAGCCTCTCCACCGTGGTAGGCGGCAATCAGCCCCAGCATTTT. Its translation: CASSLSTVVGGNQPQHF.

The V and J genes are TRBV2 and TRBJ1-1; D is unresolved. The CDR3 contains 13 residues. Trimming removed 4 bases from V and 1 base from J, with 7 bases in between. Per germline, CDR1 SNHLY and CDR2 FYNNEI. CDR3 in amino acids: CASSGRSNTEAFF. The CDR3 nucleotides read TGTGCCAGCAGTGGTAGGTCGAACACTGAAGCTTTCTTT. Complete variable domain (other parts from reference TRBV2 and TRBJ1-1): EPEVTQTPSHQVTQMGQEVILRCVPISNHLYFYWYRQILGQKVEFLVSFYNNEISEKSEIFDDQFSVERPDGSNFTLKIRSTKLEDSAMYFCASSGRSNTEAFFGQGTRLTVV.

The CDR3 bases are TGTGCCAGCAGCCGTAGGTCGGGGGTCATCCCCGATTACGAGCAGTTCTTC. This translates into CASSRRSGVIPDYEQFF. The chain has TRBV9 and TRBJ2-1; perhaps TRBD2 as D (6 bases). CDR3 size: 17 residues. The V gene lost 4 bases and the J gene lost 10 bases, with 27 bases spanning the gap. CDR1 SGDLS and CDR2 YYNGEE come from the germline V gene.

This clone was seen a single time. The chain employs TRBV4-1 and TRBJ2-7; D may match TRBD1 or TRBD2 (6 bases each). The CDR3 is made up of 17 amino acids. Trimming left V 5 bases short and J 2 bases short, with 22 bases between. CDR1 is MGHRA and CDR2 is YSYEKL in the germline V gene. CDR3 nucleotide sequence: TGCGCCAGCAGCTATGTGGGGGGCTTAGACACCACCTACGAGCAGTACTTC. This encodes CASSYVGGLDTTYEQYF.

This clone was detected a few times. The rearrangement uses TRBV19 and TRBJ2-2, with D possibly called TRBD1 or TRBD2 (5 bases each). Trimming took off 9 bases at V and 1 base at J, with 12 bases between the two ends. The CDR3 consists of 14 residues. The germline gives CDR1 LNHDA, CDR2 SQIVND (reference sequence). The CDR3 loop is CASWGRKNTGELFF. In DNA, the CDR3 is TGTGCCAGCTGGGGACGGAAGAACACCGGGGAGCTGTTTTTT.

V is TRBV29-1 and J is TRBJ1-1; 9 nucleotides agree with TRBD1. The CDR3 is made up of 14 amino acids. Per the germline V gene, CDR1 is SQVTM and CDR2 is ANQGSEA. The V and J ends lost 3 bases and 4 bases, in that order; junction bases with no gene match: 6. CDR3 nucleotides: TGCAGCGTTGATGGGACAGGGTTGGGCACTGAAGCTTTCTTT. This translates into CSVDGTGLGTEAFF.

The chain carries TRBV10-1 and TRBJ2-7; 7 bases are shared with TRBD2. CDR3 length: 14 amino acids. V dropped 7 bases and J dropped 2; count of bases not matched to a gene: 8. CDR1 WNHNN and CDR2 SYGVQD come from the germline V gene (reference sequence). The CDR3 region is CASNGTIGPYEQYF. Written as DNA, the CDR3 is TGCGCCAGCAACGGGACTATAGGCCCCTACGAGCAGTACTTC.

V and J are TRBV2 and TRBJ2-7, with 11 bases fitting TRBD2. Germline V gene lookup returns CDR1 SNHLY and CDR2 FYNNEI. CDR3 length: 17 amino acids. V shed 3 bases, J shed 0 bases, and the junction held 7 bases outside the gene matches. CDR3 loop: CASSEGPGTSGSYEQYF. The CDR3 DNA is TGTGCCAGCAGTGAGGGCCCCGGGACTAGCGGCTCCTACGAGCAGTACTTC.

The rearrangement links TRBV18 to TRBJ2-1, with no clear D. Germline CDR1 and CDR2: KGHSH and LQKENI. Trimming pared 3 bases from V and 1 base from J, leaving 10 bases between. The CDR3 consists of 15 residues. CDR3 nucleotide sequence: TGTGCCAGCTCACCGGTAGTATCTTCCTACAATGAGCAGTTCTTC. Encoded protein: CASSPVVSSYNEQFF.

The chain couples TRBV11-3 to TRBJ2-2; perhaps TRBD1 as D (6 bases). The CDR3 runs to 17 residues. CDR1 and CDR2 (germline): SGHNT, YENEEA. Trimming removed 5 bases from V and 6 bases from J, with 22 bases in between. CDR3 loop: CASSLTSGWGQAGELFF. The CDR3 nucleotides are TGTGCCAGCAGCCTGACGTCGGGGTGGGGGCAGGCCGGGGAGCTGTTTTTT.

The chain carries TRBV14 and TRBJ2-7; D not resolved. Germline CDR1 and CDR2: SGHDN and FVKESK. The CDR3 runs to 12 residues. Deletions cut 0 bases from V and 3 bases from J, with 3 bases between. The CDR3 is CASSQEVYEQYF. CDR3 DNA sequence: TGTGCCAGCAGCCAAGAAGTCTACGAGCAGTACTTC.

In its sample, this clone was seen once. The V and J genes are TRBV11-2 and TRBJ1-4; the match to TRBD1 covers 7 bases. Germline loops: CDR1 SGHAT, CDR2 FQNNGV. J was trimmed by 6 bases and V by 6 bases; bases with no gene match: 7. The CDR3 is made up of 14 amino acids. The CDR3, as DNA: TGTGCCAGCAGTCCGAGGACAGGTTATGAAAAACTGTTTTTT. Protein product: CASSPRTGYEKLFF.

This clone was seen a handful of times. The CDR3 sequence is CASSEPSGVWETQYF. The CDR3 nucleotides read TGTGCCAGCAGTGAACCTAGCGGGGTGTGGGAGACCCAGTACTTC. The chain carries TRBV2 and TRBJ2-5; 9 nucleotides line up with TRBD2. CDR1 SNHLY and CDR2 FYNNEI come from the germline V gene. V shed 2 bases and J 5 bases; nucleotides not matched to a gene: 6. The CDR3 totals 15 residues.

The chain couples TRBV28 to TRBJ2-2; the D is unclear. In germline, CDR1 is MDHEN, CDR2 SYDVKM. CDR3 length equals 14 residues. V was pared by 2 bases and J by 4 bases, with 8 bases between. DNA of the CDR3: TGTGCCAGCAGTTTAGTCGCGACCACCGGGGAGCTGTTTTTT. This gives the protein CASSLVATTGELFF.

This clone appeared a few times. The V gene is TRBV15, the J gene TRBJ2-5, with D unresolved. In germline, CDR1 is LNHNV, CDR2 YYDKDF (reference sequence). The CDR3 is made up of 12 amino acids. Trimming removed 0 bases at V and 4 bases at J, with 3 bases between. CDR3 nucleotide sequence: TGTGCCACCAGCAGAGATGGAGAGACCCAGTACTTC. Translated: CATSRDGETQYF.

This clone was detected a few times. J is TRBJ1-5 and V is TRBV7-8; weak D call: TRBD1 (6 bases). V lost 7 bases and J lost 16, with 11 bases in between. Germline V gene lookup returns CDR1 SGHVS and CDR2 FQNEAQ. This CDR3 spans 9 amino acids. The CDR3 is CASTAGAHF. The CDR3 nucleotides read TGTGCCAGCACCGCGGGGGCCCATTTT.

The chain has TRBV11-1 and TRBJ2-7; 12 positions agree with TRBD2. Per the germline V gene, CDR1 is SGHAT and CDR2 is FQDESV (reference sequence). The CDR3 length is 17 residues. Trimming took 3 bases from V and 0 from J; bases not matched to a gene: 6. In nucleotides, the CDR3 is TGTGCCAGCAGCTTGGGACTAGCGGGTACTAGCTCCTACGAGCAGTACTTC. This gives the protein CASSLGLAGTSSYEQYF.

This chain connects TRBV27 to TRBJ1-4; TRBD1 matches 7 bases. V shed 5 bases, J shed 7 bases, and the junction held 10 bases outside the gene matches. The CDR3 is made up of 15 amino acids. The V gene's germline CDR1 is MNHEY and CDR2 SMNVEV (reference sequence). The CDR3 reads CASSGRGAMGEKLFF. The CDR3 nucleotides read TGTGCCAGCAGTGGCAGGGGGGCTATGGGTGAAAAACTGTTTTTT.

The chain employs TRBV19 and TRBJ1-1; D gene uncertain. Trimming left V 5 bases short and J 3 bases short, with 16 bases between. The germline V gene encodes CDR1 LNHDA and CDR2 SQIVND (reference sequence). The CDR3 runs to 15 residues. The CDR3 DNA follows: TGTGCCAGTAGTCAAAACGGTGGCAGTCACACTGAAGCTTTCTTT. Encoded protein: CASSQNGGSHTEAFF.

V is TRBV18 and J is TRBJ2-7; weak D call: TRBD1 (5 bases). The V gene lost 3 bases and the J gene lost 0 bases, with 9 bases spanning the gap. Germline V CDR1 and CDR2: KGHSH, LQKENI. This CDR3 has 14 residues. This CDR3 reads CASSPGPSSYEQYF. The CDR3 DNA is TGTGCCAGCTCACCGGGGCCTAGCTCCTACGAGCAGTACTTC.

Here the CDR3 reads CASSRLPDAGEKLFF. CDR3 sequence (DNA): TGTGCCAGCAGCCGATTACCTGACGCAGGTGAAAAACTGTTTTTT. This chain connects TRBV4-2 to TRBJ1-4; unclear D gene. Germline V gives CDR1 LGHNA, CDR2 YNFKEQ. V was cut by 4 bases and J by 7 bases, with 16 bases left in between. This CDR3 spans 15 amino acids.